These 10 T cell receptor beta chains came from one sample sequenced in a study of identical twins. TCRdb re-called the 5' RACE reads with MiXCR, one entry per CDR3 protein. The sample shows over 200,000 distinct CDR3 sequences, about 10% of them seen only once. The sample consisted of memory T cells sorted from blood. The receptors stem from a man aged 50-59 years in good health.

This rearrangement joins TRBV20-1 to TRBJ2-3, with 10 bases aligning to TRBD2. The ends lost 0 bases at V and 6 bases at J; junction bases unmatched: 12. Germline CDR1 DFQATT, CDR2 SNEGSKA (reference sequence). This CDR3 is built from 17 residues. CDR3 DNA sequence: TGCAGTGCTAGAGATCTGACTAGCGGGTCCCTAAGGGATACGCAGTATTTT. This translates into CSARDLTSGSLRDTQYF.

This clonotype was picked up a small number of times. Written as DNA, the CDR3 is TGCGCCAGCAGCTTGGAATCAGGTTTAGCCAAAAACATTCAGTACTTC. This translates into CASSLESGLAKNIQYF. V usage is TRBV5-1 and J usage is TRBJ2-4; D remains unclear. The V end was cut by 0 bases, the J end by 0 bases, with 10 bases between. The CDR3 has 16 residues. Germline V gene data show CDR1 as SGHRS and CDR2 as YFSETQ.

This clonotype was found many times. The chain has TRBV4-2 and TRBJ2-7; 8 bases fit TRBD2. The CDR3 is 18 amino acids. CDR1 and CDR2 (germline): LGHNA, YNFKEQ. Unmatched junction bases numbered 13, after V lost 3 bases and J lost 0 bases. Here the CDR3 reads CASSHPSPQREYSYEQYF. The CDR3 DNA sequence: TGTGCCAGCAGCCACCCAAGCCCCCAGCGGGAGTACTCCTACGAGCAGTACTTC.

This clonotype has ten or more counts. This chain uses TRBV5-1 with TRBJ2-7; D remains ambiguous. The germline gives CDR1 SGHRS, CDR2 YFSETQ. The CDR3 loop spans 11 amino acids. Trimming removed 6 bases from V and 3 bases from J, with 7 bases in between. CDR3 protein: CASTDDYEQYF. The DNA of the CDR3 is TGCGCCAGCACCGATGACTACGAGCAGTACTTC.

This clonotype has at least ten counts. The rearrangement uses TRBV20-1 and TRBJ2-7; 8 bases fit TRBD2. This CDR3 has 15 residues. Germline values: CDR1 DFQATT, CDR2 SNEGSKA (reference sequence). J gave up 0 bases and V 3 bases, and 7 bases lay outside the gene matches. The CDR3 bases are TGCAGTGCTAGTAGCAGCGGGGGTAGCTCCTACGAGCAGTACTTC. It yields the protein CSASSSGGSSYEQYF.

The gene calls are TRBV5-5 and TRBJ2-2, with 8 positions matching TRBD2. The CDR3 has 14 amino acids. The V and J ends lost 7 bases and 7 bases, in that order; junction bases with no gene match: 9. In germline, CDR1 is SGHKS, CDR2 YYEKEE (reference sequence). CDR3 residues: CASRGGGRSGELFF. CDR3 sequence (DNA): TGTGCCAGCCGAGGCGGGGGGCGCAGCGGGGAGCTGTTTTTT.

The chain recombines TRBV12-3 or TRBV12-4 with TRBJ1-4, with D maybe TRBD1 (5 bases). Trimming removed 7 bases at V and 8 bases at J, with 8 bases between. The CDR3 is 11 amino acids. The CDR3: CASMGREKLFF. The DNA for the CDR3 is TGTGCCAGCATGGGACGCGAAAAACTGTTTTTT.

This clonotype was observed at least ten times. The rearrangement uses TRBV20-1 and TRBJ2-3; perhaps D is TRBD1 or TRBD2 (5 bases each). Germline loops: CDR1 DFQATT, CDR2 SNEGSKA (reference sequence). This CDR3 contains 13 residues. The ends were cut back, 3 bases at V and 1 base at J, with 8 bases in the middle. Written as DNA, the CDR3 is TGCAGTGCTAGCGGGGCCGGCACAGATACGCAGTATTTT. Its protein is CSASGAGTDTQYF.

The V gene is TRBV4-2, the J gene TRBJ2-1; D is perhaps TRBD2 (5 bases). V was cut by 0 bases and J by 5 bases, with 17 bases left in between. Looked up from germline, CDR1 is LGHNA and CDR2 is YNFKEQ. CDR3 size: 17 residues. CDR3 coding DNA: TGTGCCAGCAGCCAAGATGCCCGGGATGCCGTAGACAATGAGCAGTTCTTC. This codes for CASSQDARDAVDNEQFF.

This clonotype was seen repeatedly, ten times or more. The chain employs TRBV4-3 and TRBJ1-2, with TRBD1 matching over 9 bases. The CDR3 totals 15 residues. V shed 0 bases and J 7 bases; nucleotides not matched to a gene: 6. Germline assignment: CDR1 LGHNA and CDR2 YSLEER. The CDR3 loop reads CASSQEGTGRVGYTF. CDR3 coding DNA: TGCGCCAGCAGCCAAGAAGGGACAGGGCGTGTTGGCTACACCTTC.